The 5 T cell receptor beta chains listed next were all sequenced from one sample in a study of blood T cell repertoires in COVID-19. Repertoires were generated with immunoSEQ multiplex PCR, while TCRdb's copy carries only in-frame clones and drops some. The sample has hundreds of thousands of clones, 89% seen once. Source material: PBMCs or T cells enriched from blood (not recorded which). These receptors were collected from a woman in her forties who had recovered from COVID-19.

This clone occurred once. The chain employs TRBV29-1 and TRBJ1-5; the D is unclear. Trimming took off 6 bases at V and 0 bases at J, with 12 bases between the two ends. The CDR3 extends over 14 amino acids. CDR1 and CDR2 (germline): SQVTM, ANQGSEA. The CDR3 DNA is TGCAGCGTGGCAGAGGTAAATAGCAATCAGCCCCAGCATTTT. Translated, it gives CSVAEVNSNQPQHF.

The chain uses TRBV11-3 and TRBJ2-7, with 16 bases aligning to TRBD2. With V trimmed by 5 bases and J by 5 bases, 9 bases remained unmatched. The CDR3 has 17 amino acids. Germline V gene sequence: CDR1 SGHNT, CDR2 YENEEA. The CDR3 sequence: CASSTSGTSGREHEQYF. Written as DNA, the CDR3 is TGTGCCAGCAGCACCTCCGGGACTAGCGGGAGGGAGCACGAGCAGTACTTC.

The chain joins TRBV30 to TRBJ1-5; 8 bases are a match to TRBD1. Unmatched junction bases numbered 0, after V lost 1 base and J lost 1 base. Germline values: CDR1 GTSNPN, CDR2 SVGIG (reference sequence). CDR3 length: 14 amino acids. Here the CDR3 reads CAWSDRGSNQPQHF. CDR3 coding DNA: TGTGCCTGGAGTGACAGGGGGAGCAATCAGCCCCAGCATTTT.

The chain carries TRBV27 and TRBJ1-2, with TRBD1 identical over 8 bases. From germline, CDR1 is MNHEY and CDR2 SMNVEV (reference sequence). This CDR3 comprises 13 residues. V shed 5 bases and J 4 bases; nucleotides not matched to a gene: 3. CDR3 nucleotide sequence: TGTGCCAGCAGTCGACAGGGGAGCTATGGCTACACCTTC. Translating it yields CASSRQGSYGYTF.

This chain connects TRBV9 to TRBJ2-7, with TRBD2 identical over 7 bases. In germline, CDR1 is SGDLS, CDR2 YYNGEE. V shed 0 bases, J shed 2 bases, and the junction held 2 bases outside the gene matches. The CDR3 runs to 14 residues. The CDR3 reads CASSVGGRAYEQYF. CDR3 nucleotides: TGTGCCAGCAGCGTAGGGGGGAGGGCCTACGAGCAGTACTTC.